This paragraph covers one T cell receptor (beta chain) sequence. The antigen is unknown. Thyroid surgery was preceded by no treatment in any patient. The CDR3 covers 14 residues. Germline lookup yields CDR1 MNHNS and CDR2 SASEGT. Trimming took off 10 bases at V and 7 bases at J, with 20 bases between the two ends. The data are from a study of metastatic and nonmetastatic thyroid tumors. Study at large: Comparison of repertoires was carried out across blood and tumor or nodule tissue from malignant and benign thyroid patients.

In the authors' workflow: A classifier of distant metastasis in papillary thyroid cancer was built from CDR3 differences (across clinicopathological groups). TCRdb reprocessed the PCR reads via MiXCR. The V and J calls shown here were made by TCRdb, not taken from the authors' results. Seen here are about 42,000 clones, roughly 12% observed once, and the top ten hold about 10%. Study results and limitations: Significantly higher TCR beta diversity was reportedly seen in malignant thyroid tumors than benign nodules, in blood and tumor.

This receptor was taken from a male donor with papillary thyroid cancer or a benign thyroid nodule (not recorded which). Some clones in this sample may be carry-over from other donors' samples. J is TRBJ2-1 and V is TRBV6-1; D might be TRBD2 (5 bases). The sequencing input was blood. In DNA form, the CDR3 reads TGTGCCACTGACTATCGGGATTTCAGGAATGAGCAGTTCTTC. It encodes CATDYRDFRNEQFF.